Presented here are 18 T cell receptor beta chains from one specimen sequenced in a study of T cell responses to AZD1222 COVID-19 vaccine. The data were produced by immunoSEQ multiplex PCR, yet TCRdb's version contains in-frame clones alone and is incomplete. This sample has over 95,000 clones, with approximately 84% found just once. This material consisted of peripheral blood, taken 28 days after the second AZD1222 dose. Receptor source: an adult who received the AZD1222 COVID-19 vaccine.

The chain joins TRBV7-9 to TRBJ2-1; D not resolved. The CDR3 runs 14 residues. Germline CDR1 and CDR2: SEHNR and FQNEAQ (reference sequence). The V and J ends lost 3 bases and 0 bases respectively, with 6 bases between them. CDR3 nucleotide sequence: TGTGCCAGCAGCTTTATTCTCTCCTACAATGAGCAGTTCTTC. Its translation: CASSFILSYNEQFF.

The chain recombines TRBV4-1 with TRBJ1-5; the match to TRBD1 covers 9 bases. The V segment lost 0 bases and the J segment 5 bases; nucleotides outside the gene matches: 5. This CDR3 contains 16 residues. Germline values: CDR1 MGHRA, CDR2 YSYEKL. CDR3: CASSQERGQGHQPQHF. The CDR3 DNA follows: TGCGCCAGCAGCCAAGAAAGGGGACAGGGCCATCAGCCCCAGCATTTT.

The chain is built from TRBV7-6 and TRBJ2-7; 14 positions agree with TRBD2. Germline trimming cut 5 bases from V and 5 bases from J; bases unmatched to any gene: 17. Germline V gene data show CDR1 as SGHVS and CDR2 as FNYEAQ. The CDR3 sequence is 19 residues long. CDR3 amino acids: CASSDLEGLAGESIHEQYF. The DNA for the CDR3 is TGTGCCAGCAGCGATCTCGAGGGACTAGCGGGAGAGTCTATCCACGAGCAGTACTTC.

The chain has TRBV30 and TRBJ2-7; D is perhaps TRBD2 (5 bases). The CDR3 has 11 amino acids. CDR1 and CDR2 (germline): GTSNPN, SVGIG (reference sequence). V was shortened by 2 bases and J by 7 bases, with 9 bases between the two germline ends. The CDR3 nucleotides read TGTGCCTGGAGTTTGGGAGATGAGCAGTACTTC. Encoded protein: CAWSLGDEQYF. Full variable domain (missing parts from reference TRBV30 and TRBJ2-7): SQTIHQWPATLVQPVGSPLSLECTVEGTSNPNLYWYRQAAGRGLQLLFYSVGIGQISSEVPQNLSASRPQDRQFILSSKKLLLSDSGFYLCAWSLGDEQYFGPGTRLTVT.

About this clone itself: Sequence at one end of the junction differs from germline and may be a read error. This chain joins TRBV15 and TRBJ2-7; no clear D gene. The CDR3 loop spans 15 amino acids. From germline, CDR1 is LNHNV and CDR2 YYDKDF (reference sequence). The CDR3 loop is CATSREVGAAYEQYF. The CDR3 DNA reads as TGTGCCACCAGCCGAGAGGTGGGCGCCGCCTACGAGCAGTACTTC.

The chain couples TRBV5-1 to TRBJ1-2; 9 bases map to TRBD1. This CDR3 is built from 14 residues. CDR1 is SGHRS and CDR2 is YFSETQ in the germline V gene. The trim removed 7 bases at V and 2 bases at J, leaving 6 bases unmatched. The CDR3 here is CASYSGTGNYGYTF. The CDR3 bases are TGCGCCAGCTACTCAGGGACAGGGAACTATGGCTACACCTTC.

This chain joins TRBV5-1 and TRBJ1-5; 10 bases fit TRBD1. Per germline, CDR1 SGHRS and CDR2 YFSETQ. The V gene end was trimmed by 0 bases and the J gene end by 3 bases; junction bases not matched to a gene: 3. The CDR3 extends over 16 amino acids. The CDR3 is CASSLGGTGANQPQHF. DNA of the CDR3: TGCGCCAGCAGCTTGGGCGGGACAGGGGCCAATCAGCCCCAGCATTTT.

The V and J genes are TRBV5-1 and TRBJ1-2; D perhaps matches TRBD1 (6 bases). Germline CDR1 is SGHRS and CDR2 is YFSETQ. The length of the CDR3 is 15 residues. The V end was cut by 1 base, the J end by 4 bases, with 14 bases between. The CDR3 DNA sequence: TGCGCCAGCAGCTTGTATCCCGGACAGAGCTATGGCTACACCTTC. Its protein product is CASSLYPGQSYGYTF.

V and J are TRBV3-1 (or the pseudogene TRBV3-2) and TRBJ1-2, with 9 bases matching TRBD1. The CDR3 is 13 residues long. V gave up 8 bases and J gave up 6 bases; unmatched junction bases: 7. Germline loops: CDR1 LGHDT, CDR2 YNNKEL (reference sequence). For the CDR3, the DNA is TGTGCCAGCGGGGACAGGGTGATTGATGGCTACACCTTC. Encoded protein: CASGDRVIDGYTF.

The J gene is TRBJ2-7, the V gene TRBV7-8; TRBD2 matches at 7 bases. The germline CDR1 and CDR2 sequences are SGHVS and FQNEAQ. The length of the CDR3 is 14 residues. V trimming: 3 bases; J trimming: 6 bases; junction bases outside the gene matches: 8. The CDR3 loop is CASSFWEGGGEQYF. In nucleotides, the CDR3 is TGTGCCAGCAGCTTTTGGGAGGGCGGTGGCGAGCAGTACTTC. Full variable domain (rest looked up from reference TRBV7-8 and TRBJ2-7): GAGVSQSPRYKVAKRGQDVALRCDPISGHVSLFWYQQALGQGPEFLTYFQNEAQLDKSGLPSDRFFAERPEGSVSTLKIQRTQQEDSAVYLCASSFWEGGGEQYFGPGTRLTVT.

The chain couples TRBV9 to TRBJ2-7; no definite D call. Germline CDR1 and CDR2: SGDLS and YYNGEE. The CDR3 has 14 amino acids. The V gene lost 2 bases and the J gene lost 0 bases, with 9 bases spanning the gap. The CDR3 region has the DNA TGTGCCAGCAGCGTGGACCCGAGCTCCTACGAGCAGTACTTC. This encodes CASSVDPSSYEQYF.

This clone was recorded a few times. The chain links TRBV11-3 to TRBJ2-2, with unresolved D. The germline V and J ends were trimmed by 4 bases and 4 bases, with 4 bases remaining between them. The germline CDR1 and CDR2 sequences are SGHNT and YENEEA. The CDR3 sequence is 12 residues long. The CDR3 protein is CASSSFTGELFF. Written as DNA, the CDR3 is TGTGCCAGCAGCTCGTTCACCGGGGAGCTGTTTTTT.

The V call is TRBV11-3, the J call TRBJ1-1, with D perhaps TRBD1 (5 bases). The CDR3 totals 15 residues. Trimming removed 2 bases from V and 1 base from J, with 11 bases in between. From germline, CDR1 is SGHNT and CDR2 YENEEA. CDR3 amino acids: CASSLRAGSNTEAFF. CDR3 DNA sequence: TGTGCCAGCAGCTTACGTGCAGGGTCGAACACTGAAGCTTTCTTT.

The CDR3, as DNA: TGTGCCACCAGTGGTAGCAGGGGCTACGAGCAGTACTTC. Translating gives CATSGSRGYEQYF. The J gene is TRBJ2-7, the V gene TRBV24-1; D may be TRBD1 (6 bases). The germline V gene encodes CDR1 KGHDR and CDR2 SFDVKD. V lost 5 bases to trimming and J lost 3 bases, with 10 bases between them. The CDR3 is 13 amino acids.

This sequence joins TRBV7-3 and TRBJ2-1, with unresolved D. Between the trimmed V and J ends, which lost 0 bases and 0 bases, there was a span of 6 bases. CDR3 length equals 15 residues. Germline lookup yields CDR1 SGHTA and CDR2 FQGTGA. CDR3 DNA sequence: TGTGCCAGCAGCTTAACGGCTAGCTCCTACAATGAGCAGTTCTTC. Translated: CASSLTASSYNEQFF.

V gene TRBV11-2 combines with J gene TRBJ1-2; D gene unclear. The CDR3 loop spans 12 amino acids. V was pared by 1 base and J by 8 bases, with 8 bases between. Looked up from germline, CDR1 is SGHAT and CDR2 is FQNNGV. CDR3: CASSLVGGGYTF. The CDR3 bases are TGTGCCAGCAGCTTAGTTGGCGGGGGCTACACCTTC.

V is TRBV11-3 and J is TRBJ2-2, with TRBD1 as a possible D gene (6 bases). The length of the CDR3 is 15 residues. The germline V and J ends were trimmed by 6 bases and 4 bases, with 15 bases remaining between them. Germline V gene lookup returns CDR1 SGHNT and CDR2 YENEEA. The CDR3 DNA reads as TGTGCCAGCAGTTGGCAGGACAGAGGCACCGGGGAGCTGTTTTTT. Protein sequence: CASSWQDRGTGELFF.

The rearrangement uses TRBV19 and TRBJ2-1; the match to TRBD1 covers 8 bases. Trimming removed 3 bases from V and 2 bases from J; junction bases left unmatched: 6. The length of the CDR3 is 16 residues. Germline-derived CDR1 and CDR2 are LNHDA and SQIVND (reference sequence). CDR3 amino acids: CASSMTGTGTYNEQFF. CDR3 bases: TGTGCCAGTAGTATGACCGGGACAGGCACCTACAATGAGCAGTTCTTC.